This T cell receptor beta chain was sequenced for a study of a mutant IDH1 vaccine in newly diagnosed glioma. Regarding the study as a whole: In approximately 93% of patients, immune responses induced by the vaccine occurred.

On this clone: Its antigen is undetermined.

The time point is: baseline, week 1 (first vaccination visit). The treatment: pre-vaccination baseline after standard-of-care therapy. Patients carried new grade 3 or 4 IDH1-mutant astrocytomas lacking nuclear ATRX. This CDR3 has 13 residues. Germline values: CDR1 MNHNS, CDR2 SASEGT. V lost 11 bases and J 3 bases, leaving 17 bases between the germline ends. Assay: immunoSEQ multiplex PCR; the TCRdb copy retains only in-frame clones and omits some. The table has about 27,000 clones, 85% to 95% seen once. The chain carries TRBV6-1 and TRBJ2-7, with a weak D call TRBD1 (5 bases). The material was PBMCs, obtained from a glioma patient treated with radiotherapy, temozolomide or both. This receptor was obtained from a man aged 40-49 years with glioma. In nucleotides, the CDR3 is TGTGCCCTCGGGCAGGGTGGTCGCTACGAGCAGTACTTC. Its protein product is CALGQGGRYEQYF.